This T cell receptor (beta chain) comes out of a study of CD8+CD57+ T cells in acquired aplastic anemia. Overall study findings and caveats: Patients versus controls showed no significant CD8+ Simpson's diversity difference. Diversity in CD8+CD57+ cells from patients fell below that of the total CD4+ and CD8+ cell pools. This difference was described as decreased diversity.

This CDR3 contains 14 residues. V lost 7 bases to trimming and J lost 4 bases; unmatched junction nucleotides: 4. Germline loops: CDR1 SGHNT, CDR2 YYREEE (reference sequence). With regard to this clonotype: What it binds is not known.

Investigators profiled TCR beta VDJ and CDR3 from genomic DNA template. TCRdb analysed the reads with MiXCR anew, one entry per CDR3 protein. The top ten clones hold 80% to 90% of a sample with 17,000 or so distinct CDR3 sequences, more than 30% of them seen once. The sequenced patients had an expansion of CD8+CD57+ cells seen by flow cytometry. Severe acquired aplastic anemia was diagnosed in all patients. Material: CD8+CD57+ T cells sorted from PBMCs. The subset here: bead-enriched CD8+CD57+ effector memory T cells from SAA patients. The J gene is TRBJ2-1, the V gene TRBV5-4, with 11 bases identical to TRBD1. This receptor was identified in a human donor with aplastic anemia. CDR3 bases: TGTGCCAGCTCGGGACAGGGGGAATACAATGAGCAGTTCTTC. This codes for CASSGQGEYNEQFF.